The present entry profiles one TCR beta chain with its context. The antigen remains unidentified. CDR1 is LGHNT and CDR2 is FRNRAP in the germline V gene. Trimming took 3 bases from V and 5 from J; bases not matched to a gene: 4. CDR3 size: 15 residues. This sample was taken from a study of T cell responses to AZD1222 COVID-19 vaccine. Findings of the study overall: Distributed over spike, vaccine-associated CD4 TCRs predominated at 160-218 and 743-854.

Libraries were prepared by immunoSEQ multiplex PCR; TCRdb keeps only in-frame clonotypes and omits some of them. This sample has 85,000 to 130,000 clones, with 90% found just once. This TCR was recovered from an adult who received the AZD1222 COVID-19 vaccine. The rearrangement links TRBV12-5 to TRBJ1-4; the match to TRBD1 covers 9 bases. The sequencing used peripheral blood, collected 28 days after the second AZD1222 dose. The CDR3 sequence is CASGFHRGLNEKLFF. The CDR3 region has the DNA TGTGCTAGTGGTTTTCACAGGGGGCTGAATGAAAAACTGTTTTTT. Drawing the rest from reference TRBV12-5 and TRBJ1-4, the complete variable domain is DARVTQTPRHKVTEMGQEVTMRCQPILGHNTVFWYRQTMMQGLELLAYFRNRAPLDDSGMPKDRFSAEMPDATLATLKIQPSEPRDSAVYFCASGFHRGLNEKLFFGSGTQLSVL.